Following are 20 T cell receptor beta chains from one sample sequenced in a study of somatic mutations in cytotoxic T cells in rheumatoid arthritis. Only in-frame clones appear in the TCRdb table, and some are missing; sequencing was by immunoSEQ multiplex PCR. The sample lists under 13,000 clones, 70% to 80% occurring once. The sequencing sample was made of CD8+ T cells sorted from blood. The source of these receptors is an adult with rheumatoid arthritis.

CDR3: CASSVGGRTEAFF. CDR3 bases: TGTGCCAGCAGCGTAGGAGGGCGCACTGAAGCTTTCTTT. This chain links TRBV9 with TRBJ1-1; D remains unclear. V gave up 0 bases and J gave up 4 bases, with 7 bases separating them. The CDR3 consists of 13 residues. Germline CDR1 and CDR2: SGDLS and YYNGEE.

The CDR3 is CASSQDTGNSYEQYF. The CDR3 DNA is TGCGCCAGCAGCCAAGATACGGGAAACTCCTACGAGCAGTACTTC. The chain has TRBV4-3 and TRBJ2-7, with a tentative D call TRBD2 (5 bases). The CDR3 has 15 residues. Trimming took off 0 bases at V and 0 bases at J, with 9 bases between the two ends. Germline CDR1 LGHNA, CDR2 YSLEER.

The V and J genes are TRBV9 and TRBJ2-2; TRBD2 aligns across 7 bases. This CDR3 comprises 16 residues. V lost 3 bases, J lost 0 bases, and 5 bases stayed unmatched. CDR1 is SGDLS, CDR2 YYNGEE, per germline. The DNA of the CDR3 is TGTGCCAGCAGCGCCGGGGGGACCCCGAACACCGGGGAGCTGTTTTTT. Its translation: CASSAGGTPNTGELFF.

This chain uses TRBV4-1 with TRBJ2-5; D ambiguous. The tail of the sequence fits TRBJ2-7 better, so the J call may be wrong. This CDR3 is built from 12 residues. Germline lookup yields CDR1 MGHRA and CDR2 YSYEKL. This CDR3 reads CASSQPNYEQYF. Here the CDR3 DNA reads TGCGCCAGCAGCCAGCCTAACTACGAGCAGTACTTC.

This clone showed up just a few times. J is TRBJ2-7 and V is TRBV6-5, with 9 bases matching TRBD1. J was trimmed by 5 bases and V by 5 bases; bases with no gene match: 10. Germline values: CDR1 MNHEY, CDR2 SVGAGI. The length of the CDR3 is 15 residues. This CDR3 reads CASSATWDRAHEQYF. The CDR3 DNA follows: TGTGCCAGCAGTGCCACCTGGGACAGGGCCCACGAGCAGTACTTC.

This clone turned up a few times. The DNA is omitted, as the CDR3 cannot be located on it reliably, and the CDR3 follows TCRdb's listing. The rearrangement uses TRBV5-5 and TRBJ1-2. Termini included, the CDR3 measures 14 amino acids. Germline CDR1 SGHKS, CDR2 YYEKEE (reference sequence). The CDR3 protein is CASSSYTFGDGYTF.

The rearrangement uses TRBV5-6 and TRBJ1-3, with D perhaps TRBD1 (6 bases). Germline V gives CDR1 SGHDT, CDR2 YYEEEE. This CDR3 is 16 amino acids long. V lost 0 bases, J lost 1 base, and 11 bases lay in between. CDR3 residues: CASSLDYQGSGNTIYF. Written as DNA, the CDR3 is TGTGCCAGCAGCTTGGATTACCAGGGGTCTGGAAACACCATATATTTT.

The chain employs TRBV19 and TRBJ2-1; D gene unclear. V was pared by 7 bases and J by 6 bases, with 13 bases between. CDR1 and CDR2 from the germline V gene are LNHDA and SQIVND (reference sequence). CDR3 length: 13 residues. The DNA of the CDR3 is TGTGCCAGTACCCCTTTCATGGGCAATGAGCAGTTCTTC. Translation: CASTPFMGNEQFF.

The gene calls are TRBV6-4 and TRBJ2-2, with D possibly matching TRBD2 (6 bases). Germline CDR1 is MRHNA and CDR2 is SNTAGT. CDR3 length: 16 residues. V dropped 3 bases and J dropped 2 bases, with 13 bases sitting between them. CDR3: CASSERGGLNTGELFF. The CDR3, as DNA: TGTGCCAGCAGTGAGAGGGGAGGCTTAAACACCGGGGAGCTGTTTTTT.

J is TRBJ2-7 and V is TRBV6-5; D is uncertain. There are 15 residues in the CDR3. The germline gives CDR1 MNHEY, CDR2 SVGAGI. With 6 bases removed from V and 3 bases from J, the gap between germline ends came to 18 bases. CDR3 in DNA: TGTGCCAGCAGACCCCTCTTGGGCAACCACTACGAGCAGTACTTC. Its translation is CASRPLLGNHYEQYF.

The chain recombines TRBV4-3 with TRBJ1-3; D remains unclear. This CDR3 is built from 16 residues. The V and J ends lost 0 bases and 2 bases respectively, with 11 bases between them. Germline V gene data show CDR1 as LGHNA and CDR2 as YSLEER. CDR3 protein: CASSQDTLGPGNTIYF. The CDR3 nucleotides are TGCGCCAGCAGCCAAGATACCCTAGGGCCTGGAAACACCATATATTTT.

V and J are TRBV5-5 and TRBJ1-1; no firm D call. This CDR3 region has 15 residues. Trimming removed 0 bases at V and 5 bases at J, with 14 bases between. The germline V gene encodes CDR1 SGHKS and CDR2 YYEKEE (reference sequence). The CDR3: CASSLDRTHGTEAFF. As DNA, the CDR3 is TGTGCCAGCAGCTTGGATCGCACCCACGGGACTGAAGCTTTCTTT. Full variable domain (rest looked up from reference TRBV5-5 and TRBJ1-1): DAGVTQSPTHLIKTRGQQVTLRCSPISGHKSVSWYQQVLGQGPQFIFQYYEKEERGRGNFPDRFSARQFPNYSSELNVNALLLGDSALYLCASSLDRTHGTEAFFGQGTRLTVV.

The chain employs TRBV29-1 and TRBJ1-1, with a possible D match to TRBD1 (5 bases). The CDR3 sequence is 14 residues long. V was pared by 4 bases and J by 7 bases, with 19 bases between. Germline V gene lookup returns CDR1 SQVTM and CDR2 ANQGSEA. The chain's CDR3 is CSVGLGRGTGEAFF. The CDR3 DNA reads as TGCAGCGTTGGGTTGGGACGGGGAACAGGTGAAGCTTTCTTT.

V usage is TRBV7-2 and J usage is TRBJ2-5, with D perhaps matching TRBD2 (6 bases). Germline CDR1 is SGHTA and CDR2 is FQGNSA. This CDR3 is 13 amino acids long. V was shortened by 6 bases and J by 2 bases, with 10 bases between the two germline ends. CDR3 nucleotides: TGTGCCAGCAGAGGCCTAGCGCAAGAGACCCAGTACTTC. This gives the protein CASRGLAQETQYF.

In this sample, this clone is medium-sized (0.01 to 0.1%). This sequence joins TRBV5-4 and TRBJ2-1; D gene ambiguous. This CDR3 has 12 amino acids. Per the germline V gene, CDR1 is SGHNT and CDR2 is YYREEE (reference sequence). V lost 2 bases, J lost 7 bases, and 7 bases lay in between. CDR3 loop: CASSFLPNEQFF. As DNA, the CDR3 is TGTGCCAGCAGCTTTCTACCGAATGAGCAGTTCTTC.

In its sample, this clone was seen once. The gene calls are TRBV4-3 and TRBJ2-7; 10 nucleotides line up with TRBD2. J lost 3 bases, V lost 1 base, and 3 bases had no gene match. The germline V gene encodes CDR1 LGHNA and CDR2 YSLEER. The CDR3 has 15 residues. In nucleotides, the CDR3 is TGCGCCAGCAGCCAAGGGACTAGCGGAATCTACGAGCAGTACTTC. Protein: CASSQGTSGIYEQYF.

The DNA of the CDR3 is TGTGCCAGCAGTCCCCTATTCAGCCTTACGCCGTACAATGAGCAGTTCTTC. It specifies CASSPLFSLTPYNEQFF. The V call is TRBV27, the J call TRBJ2-1; D remains ambiguous. V shed 5 bases and J shed 4 bases, with 21 bases lying between them. From germline, CDR1 is MNHEY and CDR2 SMNVEV (reference sequence). This CDR3 contains 17 residues.

The V and J genes are TRBV7-9 and TRBJ2-5; D remains unclear. The CDR3 extends over 12 amino acids. The germline V and J ends were trimmed by 5 bases and 3 bases, with 7 bases remaining between them. Germline values: CDR1 SEHNR, CDR2 FQNEAQ (reference sequence). In nucleotides, the CDR3 is TGTGCCAGCAGCCAACCAAAAGAGACCCAGTACTTC. This gives the protein CASSQPKETQYF.

This clone is medium-sized by share. The chain joins TRBV4-3 to TRBJ2-3, with TRBD2 matching over 8 bases. The junction had 10 bases not matched to a gene; V was cut back by 4 bases and J by 4 bases. The CDR3 covers 16 residues. Per the germline V gene, CDR1 is LGHNA and CDR2 is YSLEER. This CDR3 is CASSPLGAGDSDTQYF. DNA of the CDR3: TGCGCCAGCAGCCCCCTCGGAGCGGGGGATTCAGATACGCAGTATTTT.

The chain carries TRBV5-4 and TRBJ2-2; D remains ambiguous. Germline V gene data show CDR1 as SGHNT and CDR2 as YYREEE (reference sequence). There are 17 residues in the CDR3. With 6 bases removed from V and 1 base from J, the gap between germline ends came to 19 bases. The CDR3 reads CASNPTTSFGNTGELFF. The CDR3 region has the DNA TGTGCCAGCAACCCTACGACAAGCTTTGGGAACACCGGGGAGCTGTTTTTT.